Below are 25 T cell receptor beta chains sequenced from a single sample in a study of T cell repertoires in cytomegalovirus infection. TCRdb redid the calling of the reads with MiXCR, one entry per CDR3 protein. Of 55,000 to 85,000 distinct CDR3 sequences listed, just under 4% were seen once; the top ten hold roughly a fifth. The material sequenced was PBMCs. The receptors were sampled from a human donor in good health (CMV status not recorded). Some clones in this sample may be carry-over from other donors' samples.

This clonotype was picked up many times. The rearrangement joins TRBV7-8 to TRBJ2-1; 9 nucleotides align to TRBD2. Trimming removed 0 bases from V and 5 bases from J; junction bases left unmatched: 5. The V gene's germline CDR1 is SGHVS and CDR2 FQNEAQ. This CDR3 has 16 residues. CDR3 loop: CASSLARRGGDNEQFF. CDR3 bases: TGTGCCAGCAGCTTAGCGAGGCGGGGGGGGGACAATGAGCAGTTCTTC.

This clonotype came up many times. The CDR3 region is CASSKGRQPGLAGGETQYF. CDR3 DNA sequence: TGTGCCAGCAGCAAAGGGCGGCAGCCGGGACTAGCGGGAGGAGAGACCCAGTACTTC. V usage is TRBV7-2 and J usage is TRBJ2-5, with 15 bases lining up with TRBD2. Germline lookup yields CDR1 SGHTA and CDR2 FQGNSA. The CDR3 totals 19 residues. V dropped 5 bases and J dropped 4; count of bases not matched to a gene: 14.

This clonotype showed up just a few times. The chain joins TRBV7-9 to TRBJ1-2; D ambiguous. The CDR3 covers 13 residues. Germline CDR1 is SEHNR and CDR2 is FQNEAQ (reference sequence). V was pared by 7 bases and J by 4 bases, with 13 bases between. For the CDR3, the DNA is TGTGCCAGCATCGGGTCTGCGACCTATGGCTACACCTTC. Its protein product is CASIGSATYGYTF.

The sample holds many counts of this clonotype. This chain links TRBV20-1 with TRBJ2-1; D may correspond to TRBD1 or TRBD2 (9 bases each). Trimming removed 3 bases at V and 7 bases at J, with 19 bases between. The CDR3 is 15 amino acids. Germline assignment: CDR1 DFQATT and CDR2 SNEGSKA (reference sequence). The DNA of the CDR3 is TGCAGTGCTAGTCGCGGGGGGGACAGGGTTAATGAGCAGTTCTTC. Residues: CSASRGGDRVNEQFF.

Ten or more counts support this clonotype. The chain recombines TRBV7-8 with TRBJ1-5; 9 positions agree with TRBD1. V gave up 10 bases and J gave up 5 bases; unmatched junction bases: 12. Germline CDR1 is SGHVS and CDR2 is FQNEAQ. CDR3 length equals 15 residues. DNA for the CDR3: TGTGCCACCCATCGACAGGGGGGGGCGCATCAGCCCCAGCATTTT. Translation: CATHRQGGAHQPQHF.

In this sample, this clonotype turned up many times. The chain combines TRBV12-3 or TRBV12-4 with TRBJ2-1; D might be TRBD2 (6 bases). The CDR3 runs to 16 residues. The V gene lost 6 bases and the J gene lost 0 bases, with 15 bases spanning the gap. The CDR3, as DNA: TGTGCCAGCAGAAACGGTGGAGGGTTCTCCTACAATGAGCAGTTCTTC. Its protein product is CASRNGGGFSYNEQFF.

This clonotype was picked up a small number of times. The chain joins TRBV4-3 to TRBJ2-1, with D possibly TRBD2 on 5 matching bases. The CDR3 has 15 amino acids. The germline gives CDR1 LGHNA, CDR2 YSLEER. Between the trimmed V and J ends, which lost 0 bases and 4 bases, there was a span of 10 bases. CDR3 amino acids: CASSQEEATYNEQFF. The CDR3 DNA reads TGCGCCAGCAGCCAAGAGGAGGCGACGTACAATGAGCAGTTCTTC.

This clonotype was observed many times. The chain uses TRBV7-2 and TRBJ1-1; D is undetermined. V was shortened by 0 bases and J by 1 base, with 9 bases between the two germline ends. Looked up from germline, CDR1 is SGHTA and CDR2 is FQGNSA. CDR3 size: 15 residues. CDR3 nucleotide sequence: TGTGCCAGCAGCTTAGCGCTCGCGAGGAACACTGAAGCTTTCTTT. It codes for CASSLALARNTEAFF.

This clonotype was picked up many times. The V gene is TRBV7-2, the J gene TRBJ2-4; 9 positions agree with TRBD1. This CDR3 contains 13 residues. Germline CDR1 is SGHTA and CDR2 is FQGNSA. Trimming at V came to 5 bases and at J to 7 bases, leaving 3 bases not matched to a gene. DNA of the CDR3: TGTGCCAGCAGCCCGGACAGGGGCAACATTCAGTACTTC. Protein: CASSPDRGNIQYF.

This clonotype was seen a handful of times. This chain uses TRBV7-2 with TRBJ2-1; possible D gene TRBD2, 5 bases. The V end lost 5 bases, the J end lost 0 bases, and 14 bases lay between the germline ends. This CDR3 contains 16 residues. Germline V gene sequence: CDR1 SGHTA, CDR2 FQGNSA. CDR3 residues: CASSPTRESSYNEQFF. The CDR3 coding sequence is TGTGCCAGCAGCCCGACACGGGAAAGCTCCTACAATGAGCAGTTCTTC.

There are many counts of this clonotype. The chain is built from TRBV7-8 and TRBJ1-3; D remains unclear. This CDR3 region has 15 residues. Germline V lookup: CDR1 SGHVS, CDR2 FQNEAQ. The ends were cut back, 1 base at V and 0 bases at J, with 7 bases in the middle. Here the CDR3 DNA reads TGTGCCAGCAGCTTAGATTACCGCTCTGGAAACACCATATATTTT. It codes for CASSLDYRSGNTIYF.

This clonotype has at least ten counts. This chain connects TRBV6-2 or TRBV6-3 to TRBJ1-1; no clear D gene. The CDR3 sequence is 13 residues long. V lost 7 bases and J 1 base, leaving 10 bases between the germline ends. Germline lookup yields CDR1 MNHEY and CDR2 SVGEGT. The CDR3 sequence: CASNFQPNTEAFF. The CDR3 DNA follows: TGTGCCAGCAATTTTCAGCCGAACACTGAAGCTTTCTTT.

This clonotype was recorded many times. The chain has TRBV2 and TRBJ1-1; 12 bases are shared with TRBD1. The CDR3 is 16 amino acids. The junction had 6 bases not matched to a gene; V was cut back by 6 bases and J by 1 base. CDR1 is SNHLY and CDR2 is FYNNEI in the germline V gene. Here the CDR3 DNA reads TGTGCCAGCAGCGTCCCGGGACAGGGGGCGAACACTGAAGCTTTCTTT. It specifies CASSVPGQGANTEAFF.

This clonotype has at least ten counts. The J gene is TRBJ1-5, the V gene TRBV7-8, with D unclear. This CDR3 contains 14 residues. Germline V gene sequence: CDR1 SGHVS, CDR2 FQNEAQ. V was cut by 2 bases and J by 5 bases, with 10 bases left in between. CDR3 region: CASSLSGVDQPQHF. DNA for the CDR3: TGTGCCAGCAGCTTATCCGGGGTGGATCAGCCCCAGCATTTT.

This clonotype was recorded many times. V is TRBV7-2 and J is TRBJ2-2; D perhaps matches TRBD2 (6 bases). V dropped 1 base and J dropped 3 bases, with 9 bases sitting between them. Germline V gene data show CDR1 as SGHTA and CDR2 as FQGNSA. The CDR3 covers 15 residues. The CDR3 here is CASSLGGEYTGELFF. CDR3 bases: TGTGCCAGCAGCTTAGGCGGGGAATACACCGGGGAGCTGTTTTTT.

This clonotype was detected ten times or more. V gene TRBV7-2 combines with J gene TRBJ2-7; D is uncertain. Germline V gene lookup returns CDR1 SGHTA and CDR2 FQGNSA. There are 13 residues in the CDR3. V dropped 2 bases and J dropped 3 bases, with 8 bases sitting between them. This CDR3 is CASSLSEFYEQYF. For the CDR3, the DNA is TGTGCCAGCAGCTTATCGGAGTTCTACGAGCAGTACTTC.

This clonotype was seen a handful of times. The chain carries TRBV11-3 and TRBJ2-1; 7 bases map to TRBD2. The CDR3 sequence is 15 residues long. V dropped 1 base and J dropped 6; count of bases not matched to a gene: 6. CDR1 and CDR2 (germline): SGHNT, YENEEA. The CDR3 nucleotides are TGTGCCAGCAGCTTAGGGGCGGGGGTCGTCAATGAGCAGTTCTTC. It encodes CASSLGAGVVNEQFF.

In this sample, this clonotype turned up many times. V and J are TRBV7-2 and TRBJ1-5, with a possible D match to TRBD1 (5 bases). V lost 3 bases to trimming and J lost 11 bases, with 17 bases between them. CDR1 and CDR2 (germline): SGHTA, FQGNSA. The CDR3 runs to 14 residues. The CDR3 nucleotides are TGTGCCAGCAGCTTCCGGGGCCAGCCCTGGGCCCAGCATTTT. It encodes CASSFRGQPWAQHF.

This clonotype came up many times. The CDR3 nucleotides read TGTGCCAGCTCTCAGGGACCTGGCGGGACTGAAGCTTTCTTT. Amino acid sequence: CASSQGPGGTEAFF. The V and J genes are TRBV18 and TRBJ1-1; possibly TRBD1 for D (5 bases). The CDR3 is 14 amino acids. Germline loops: CDR1 KGHSH, CDR2 LQKENI. Deletions cut 6 bases from V and 5 bases from J, with 16 bases between. Supplemented by reference TRBV18 and TRBJ1-1, the full variable domain reads NAGVMQNPRHLVRRRGQEARLRCSPMKGHSHVYWYRQLPEEGLKFMVYLQKENIIDESGMPKERFSAEFPKEGPSILRIQQVVRGDSAAYFCASSQGPGGTEAFFGQGTRLTVV.

This clonotype occurred many times. The chain couples TRBV20-1 to TRBJ2-3; weak D call: TRBD1 (6 bases). CDR3 size: 16 residues. The germline V and J ends were trimmed by 5 bases and 1 base, with 19 bases remaining between them. Germline V gene sequence: CDR1 DFQATT, CDR2 SNEGSKA (reference sequence). The DNA for the CDR3 is TGCAGTGCTGTAGGGGACAAACGTGTTGGCACAGATACGCAGTATTTT. Its protein product is CSAVGDKRVGTDTQYF.

The table lists this clonotype with many counts. This chain links TRBV7-2 with TRBJ2-3, with D perhaps matching TRBD1 (5 bases). Looked up from germline, CDR1 is SGHTA and CDR2 is FQGNSA. This CDR3 comprises 14 residues. Trimming left V 5 bases short and J 0 bases short, with 9 bases between. The CDR3 here is CASSPGASTDTQYF. CDR3 in DNA: TGTGCCAGCAGCCCTGGGGCTAGCACAGATACGCAGTATTTT.

This clonotype was detected many times. The gene calls are TRBV3-1 and TRBJ2-7; a weak D match, TRBD2 (6 bases). Germline-derived CDR1 and CDR2 are LGHDT and YNNKEL (reference sequence). V dropped 3 bases and J dropped 6 bases, with 9 bases sitting between them. CDR3 length: 12 amino acids. In nucleotides, the CDR3 is TGTGCCAGCAGCCAGCTGGGGGGCGAGCAGTACTTC. Protein product: CASSQLGGEQYF.

This clonotype has at least ten counts. The V gene is TRBV6-6, the J gene TRBJ2-1, with a possible D match to TRBD2 (6 bases). Germline lookup yields CDR1 MNHNY and CDR2 SVGAGI (reference sequence). V was clipped by 7 bases and J by 8 bases, with 24 bases between them. The CDR3 is 16 residues long. The CDR3 DNA reads as TGTGCCAGCACCCTTAAGCGAGGTGGGAGCGGGCATGAGCAGTTCTTC. This translates into CASTLKRGGSGHEQFF.

This clonotype was recorded many times. The chain recombines TRBV12-3 or TRBV12-4 with TRBJ2-1, with D possibly TRBD2 on 7 matching bases. The CDR3 contains 18 residues. V shed 7 bases and J shed 6 bases, with 28 bases lying between them. CDR3 DNA: TGTGCCAGCAACAATGGGGGGGGGCGCGGCGACGTTTTCAATGAGCAGTTCTTC. It translates to CASNNGGGRGDVFNEQFF.

The table lists this clonotype with many counts. The rearrangement joins TRBV28 to TRBJ1-1, with D possibly being TRBD1 (5 bases). The germline V gene encodes CDR1 MDHEN and CDR2 SYDVKM. The length of the CDR3 is 16 residues. Trimming removed 6 bases at V and 3 bases at J, with 20 bases between. CDR3 in DNA: TGTGCCAGCAGGGGGGTTGAGGTTGGGGAGGACACTGAAGCTTTCTTT. Its protein product is CASRGVEVGEDTEAFF.